One T cell receptor beta chain is described in this entry. Seattle enrolled patients during active infection and tracked them longitudinally. The data were obtained in a study of blood T cell repertoires in COVID-19. Study as a whole: Whether acute or convalescent, the COVID-19 samples came from the United States, Italy and Spain. T cells, B-cell-depleted T cells, or PBMCs supplied cDNA or gDNA.

Germline lookup yields CDR1 LNHNV and CDR2 YYDKDF (reference sequence). This CDR3 contains 13 residues. V gave up 4 bases and J gave up 4 bases, with 10 bases separating them. In the authors' workflow: It was from reference gene primer amplification that nucleated cell counts were estimated. The protocol was immunoSEQ multiplex PCR, while the TCRdb copy is restricted to in-frame clones and leaves out a portion. Clone size and V and J calls were adopted from that table, with D and trimming inferred from the DNA. The data hold about 350,000 clones, with 89% observed a single time. The chain has TRBV15 and TRBJ1-2; possible D gene TRBD1, 6 bases. The receptor was derived from a woman aged 60-70 years with COVID-19, enrolled during active disease. The sample consisted of peripheral blood. The CDR3 sequence: CATSMGAFYGYTF. The CDR3 nucleotides are TGTGCCACCAGCATGGGGGCCTTCTATGGCTACACCTTC. The full variable domain, rest sourced from reference TRBV15 and TRBJ1-2, is DAMVIQNPRYQVTQFGKPVTLSCSQTLNHNVMYWYQQKSSQAPKLLFHYYDKDFNNEADTPDNFQSRRPNTSFCFLDIRSPGLGDTAMYLCATSMGAFYGYTFGSGTRLTVV.